This TCR beta chain was identified in a study of T cell responses to AZD1222 COVID-19 vaccine. On the study more broadly: Timing groups of about 4 and about 12 weeks for second doses were pooled. Study findings and constraints: A rise in Spike-specific TCR breadth and depth followed two AZD1222 doses. In the spike-specific TCR repertoire, nearly half reportedly target unmutated variant regions. Donors were mostly white British, more females; clonal diversity possibly underestimated.

Points on this clone: The antigen is not known. Compared with germline, one end of the junction differs, possibly owing to a read error.

Germline values: CDR1 SGHNT, CDR2 YENEEA. The CDR3 spans 15 residues. Using immunoSEQ multiplex PCR, the repertoire was profiled, and TCRdb retains in-frame clones only, with some absent. This table has approximately 180,000 clones, 70% to 90% appearing once. This chain uses TRBV11-3 with TRBJ1-6, with a tentative D call TRBD1 (6 bases). This clonotype was sampled from an adult in good health. Sequencing used peripheral blood, obtained on day 0 of AZD1222 vaccination. CDR3 in DNA: TGTGTCAGCAGCTTAGGGCGGACAGCTAATTCACCCCTCCACTTT. This encodes CVSSLGRTANSPLHF.